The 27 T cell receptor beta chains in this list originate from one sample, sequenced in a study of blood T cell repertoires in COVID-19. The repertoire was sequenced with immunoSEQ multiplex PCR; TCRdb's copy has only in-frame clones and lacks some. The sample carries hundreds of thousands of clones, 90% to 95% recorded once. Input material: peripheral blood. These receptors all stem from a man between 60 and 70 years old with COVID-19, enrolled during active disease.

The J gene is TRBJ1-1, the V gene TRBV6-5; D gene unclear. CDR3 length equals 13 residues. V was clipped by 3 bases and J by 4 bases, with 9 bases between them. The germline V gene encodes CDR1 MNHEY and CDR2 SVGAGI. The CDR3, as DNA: TGTGCCAGCAGTTATCGGGAGGGCACTGAAGCTTTCTTT. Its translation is CASSYREGTEAFF.

The CDR3 DNA follows: TGCGCCAGCAGCTTGGCCGTTAGCAAAGGATACAATGAGCAGTTCTTC. Protein sequence: CASSLAVSKGYNEQFF. The rearrangement joins TRBV5-1 to TRBJ2-1; D unclear. V lost 0 bases and J 4 bases, leaving 14 bases between the germline ends. The CDR3 totals 16 residues. From germline, CDR1 is SGHRS and CDR2 YFSETQ. The full variable domain, with the rest looked up from reference TRBV5-1 and TRBJ2-1, is KAGVTQTPRYLIKTRGQQVTLSCSPISGHRSVSWYQQTPGQGLQFLFEYFSETQRNKGNFPGRFSGRQFSNSRSEMNVSTLELGDSALYLCASSLAVSKGYNEQFFGPGTRLTVL.

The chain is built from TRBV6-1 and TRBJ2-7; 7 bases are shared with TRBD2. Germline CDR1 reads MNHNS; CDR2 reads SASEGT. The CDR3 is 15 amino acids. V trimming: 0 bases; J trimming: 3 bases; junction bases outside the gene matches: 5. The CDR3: CASSEAGDYRYEQYF. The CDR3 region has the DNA TGTGCCAGCAGTGAAGCAGGGGACTACCGCTACGAGCAGTACTTC.

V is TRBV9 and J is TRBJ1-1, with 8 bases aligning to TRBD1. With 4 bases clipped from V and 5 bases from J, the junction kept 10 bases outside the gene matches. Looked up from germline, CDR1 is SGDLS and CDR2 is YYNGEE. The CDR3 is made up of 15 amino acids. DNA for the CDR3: TGTGCCAGCAGCCATGGTGACAGGGGAAGGACTGAAGCTTTCTTT. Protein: CASSHGDRGRTEAFF.

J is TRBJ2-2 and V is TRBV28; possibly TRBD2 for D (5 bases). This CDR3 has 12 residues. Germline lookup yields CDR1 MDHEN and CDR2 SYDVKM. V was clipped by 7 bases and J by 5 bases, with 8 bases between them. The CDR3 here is CASTEGTGELFF. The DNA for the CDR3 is TGTGCCAGCACAGAGGGAACCGGGGAGCTGTTTTTT.

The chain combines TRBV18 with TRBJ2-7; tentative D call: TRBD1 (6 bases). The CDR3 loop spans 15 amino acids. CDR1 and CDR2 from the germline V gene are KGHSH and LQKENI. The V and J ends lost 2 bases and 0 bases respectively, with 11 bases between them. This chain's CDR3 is CASSPGAGVSYEQYF. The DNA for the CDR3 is TGTGCCAGCTCACCAGGAGCAGGGGTCTCCTACGAGCAGTACTTC. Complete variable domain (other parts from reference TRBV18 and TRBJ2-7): NAGVMQNPRHLVRRRGQEARLRCSPMKGHSHVYWYRQLPEEGLKFMVYLQKENIIDESGMPKERFSAEFPKEGPSILRIQQVVRGDSAAYFCASSPGAGVSYEQYFGPGTRLTVT.

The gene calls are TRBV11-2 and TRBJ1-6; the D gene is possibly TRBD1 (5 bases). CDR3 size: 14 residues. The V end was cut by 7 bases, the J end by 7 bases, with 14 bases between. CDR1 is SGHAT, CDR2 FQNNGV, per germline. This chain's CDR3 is CASTPGRENSPLHF. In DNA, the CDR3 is TGTGCCAGCACCCCGGGCAGGGAAAATTCACCCCTCCACTTT.

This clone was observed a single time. CDR3 region: CASSPQFTGELFF. The CDR3 DNA sequence: TGTGCCAGCAGCCCCCAATTCACCGGGGAGCTGTTTTTT. The V gene is TRBV11-1, the J gene TRBJ2-2; D call uncertain. Between the trimmed V and J ends, which lost 5 bases and 4 bases, there was a span of 8 bases. Germline values: CDR1 SGHAT, CDR2 FQDESV (reference sequence). This CDR3 is built from 13 residues.

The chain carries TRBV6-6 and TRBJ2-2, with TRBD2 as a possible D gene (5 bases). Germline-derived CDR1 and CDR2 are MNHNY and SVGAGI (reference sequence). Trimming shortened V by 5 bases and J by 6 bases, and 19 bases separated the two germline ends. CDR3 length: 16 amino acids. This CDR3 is CASSAPVRAGPGELFF. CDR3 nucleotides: TGTGCCAGCAGTGCTCCAGTGCGTGCGGGTCCCGGGGAGCTGTTTTTT.

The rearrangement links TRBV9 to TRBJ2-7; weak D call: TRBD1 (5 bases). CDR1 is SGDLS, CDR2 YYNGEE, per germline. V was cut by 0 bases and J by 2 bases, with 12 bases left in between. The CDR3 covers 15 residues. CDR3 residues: CASSVGGTGPYEQYF. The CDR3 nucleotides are TGTGCCAGCAGCGTAGGGGGCACAGGTCCCTACGAGCAGTACTTC.

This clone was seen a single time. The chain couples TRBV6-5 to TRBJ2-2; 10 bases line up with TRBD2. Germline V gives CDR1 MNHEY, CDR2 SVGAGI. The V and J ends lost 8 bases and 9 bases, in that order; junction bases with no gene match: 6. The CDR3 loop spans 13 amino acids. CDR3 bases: TGTGCCAGCTGGGTAGCGGGGGGCCGGGAGCTGTTTTTT. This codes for CASWVAGGRELFF.

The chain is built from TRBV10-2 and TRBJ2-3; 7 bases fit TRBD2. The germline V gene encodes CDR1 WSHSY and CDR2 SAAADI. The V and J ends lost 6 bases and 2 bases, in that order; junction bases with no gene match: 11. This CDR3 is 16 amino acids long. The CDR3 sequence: CASSASWRGTTDTQYF. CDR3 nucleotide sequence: TGCGCCAGCAGCGCTTCATGGCGGGGGACCACAGATACGCAGTATTTT.

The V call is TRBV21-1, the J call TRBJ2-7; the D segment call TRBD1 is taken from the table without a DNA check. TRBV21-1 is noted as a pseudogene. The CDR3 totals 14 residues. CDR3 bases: TGTGCCAGCAGCGGGACACCTACGTCCTACGAGCAGTACTTC. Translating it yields CASSGTPTSYEQYF.

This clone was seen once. The chain's CDR3 is CASSTAGDTYGYTF. The CDR3 bases are TGTGCCAGCAGCACCGCCGGGGACACCTATGGCTACACCTTC. This chain uses TRBV5-6 with TRBJ1-2; maybe TRBD1 (6 bases). The V gene lost 4 bases and the J gene lost 4 bases, with 14 bases spanning the gap. Looked up from germline, CDR1 is SGHDT and CDR2 is YYEEEE. This CDR3 region has 14 residues.

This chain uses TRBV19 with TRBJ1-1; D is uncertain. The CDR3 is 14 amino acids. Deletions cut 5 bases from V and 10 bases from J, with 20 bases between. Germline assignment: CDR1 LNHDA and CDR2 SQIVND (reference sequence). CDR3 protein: CASSLNDADLRAFF. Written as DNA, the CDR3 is TGTGCCAGTAGTCTCAACGATGCGGATTTGCGAGCTTTCTTT. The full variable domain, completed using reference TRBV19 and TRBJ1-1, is DGGITQSPKYLFRKEGQNVTLSCEQNLNHDAMYWYRQDPGQGLRLIYYSQIVNDFQKGDIAEGYSVSREKKESFPLTVTSAQKNPTAFYLCASSLNDADLRAFFGQGTRLTVV.

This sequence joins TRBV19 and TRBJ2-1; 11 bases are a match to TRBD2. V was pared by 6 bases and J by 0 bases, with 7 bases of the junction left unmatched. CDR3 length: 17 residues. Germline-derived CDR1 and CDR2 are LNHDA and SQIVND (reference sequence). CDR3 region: CASSSGTSGLSYNEQFF. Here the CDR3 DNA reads TGTGCCAGTAGCTCCGGGACTAGCGGACTCTCCTACAATGAGCAGTTCTTC.

The CDR3 sequence is CASSQESAGEPSTDTQYF. CDR3 bases: TGCGCCAGCAGCCAAGAAAGTGCGGGGGAGCCGAGCACAGATACGCAGTATTTT. The chain uses TRBV4-1 and TRBJ2-3, with TRBD2 matching over 7 bases. This CDR3 has 18 residues. J lost 0 bases, V lost 0 bases, and 9 bases had no gene match. From germline, CDR1 is MGHRA and CDR2 YSYEKL.

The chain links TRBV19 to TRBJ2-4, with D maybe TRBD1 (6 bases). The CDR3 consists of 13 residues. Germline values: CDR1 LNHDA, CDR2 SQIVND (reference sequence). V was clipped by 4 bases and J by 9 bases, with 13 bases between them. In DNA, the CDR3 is TGTGCCAGTAGTAACAGGGTTTTGGGCATTCAGTACTTC. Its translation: CASSNRVLGIQYF.

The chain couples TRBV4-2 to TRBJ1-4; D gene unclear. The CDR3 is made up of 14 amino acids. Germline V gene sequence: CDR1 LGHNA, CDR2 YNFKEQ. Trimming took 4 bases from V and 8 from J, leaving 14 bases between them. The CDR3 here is CASSRQDREEKLFF. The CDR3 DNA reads TGTGCCAGCAGCCGCCAGGACCGGGAGGAAAAACTGTTTTTT.

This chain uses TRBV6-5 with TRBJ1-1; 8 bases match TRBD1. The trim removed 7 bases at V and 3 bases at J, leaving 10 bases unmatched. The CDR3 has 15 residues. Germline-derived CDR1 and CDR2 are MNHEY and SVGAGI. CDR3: CASIPRTGIDTEAFF. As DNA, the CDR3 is TGTGCCAGCATTCCAAGGACAGGGATTGACACTGAAGCTTTCTTT.

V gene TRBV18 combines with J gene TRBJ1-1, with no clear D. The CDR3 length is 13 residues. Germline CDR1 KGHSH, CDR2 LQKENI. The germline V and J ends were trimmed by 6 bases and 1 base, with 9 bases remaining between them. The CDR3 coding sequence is TGTGCCAGCTCGTTCGGGGAGAACACTGAAGCTTTCTTT. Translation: CASSFGENTEAFF.

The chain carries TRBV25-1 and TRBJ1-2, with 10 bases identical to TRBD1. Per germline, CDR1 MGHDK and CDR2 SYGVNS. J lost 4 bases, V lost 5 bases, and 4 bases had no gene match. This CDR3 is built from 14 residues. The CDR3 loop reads CASSQTGGSYGYTF. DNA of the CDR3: TGTGCCAGCAGTCAGACAGGGGGCAGCTATGGCTACACCTTC.

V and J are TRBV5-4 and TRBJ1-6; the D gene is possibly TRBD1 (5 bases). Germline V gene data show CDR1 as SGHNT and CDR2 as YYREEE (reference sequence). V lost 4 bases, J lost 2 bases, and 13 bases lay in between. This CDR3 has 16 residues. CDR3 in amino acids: CASSRTGEAYNSPLHF. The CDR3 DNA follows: TGTGCCAGCAGCCGGACGGGGGAGGCCTATAATTCACCCCTCCACTTT.

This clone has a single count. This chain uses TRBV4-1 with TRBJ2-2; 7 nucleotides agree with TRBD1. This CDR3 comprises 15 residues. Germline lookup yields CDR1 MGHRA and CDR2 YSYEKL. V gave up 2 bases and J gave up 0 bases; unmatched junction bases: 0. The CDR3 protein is CASSQQGANTGELFF. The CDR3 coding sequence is TGCGCCAGCAGCCAACAGGGGGCGAACACCGGGGAGCTGTTTTTT.

The CDR3 DNA sequence: TGTGCCAGCAGGGAAACTGACAGGGCCCCTAATTCACCCCTCCACTTT. It is translated as CASRETDRAPNSPLHF. The rearrangement joins TRBV6-1 to TRBJ1-6; 7 nucleotides match TRBD1. The CDR3 totals 16 residues. Germline V gene data show CDR1 as MNHNS and CDR2 as SASEGT. V trimming: 6 bases; J trimming: 6 bases; junction bases outside the gene matches: 11.

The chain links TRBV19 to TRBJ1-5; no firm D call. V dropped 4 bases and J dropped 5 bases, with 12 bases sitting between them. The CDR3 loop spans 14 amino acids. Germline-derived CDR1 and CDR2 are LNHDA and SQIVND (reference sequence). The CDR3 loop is CASSKTPPDQPQHF. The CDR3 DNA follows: TGTGCCAGTAGTAAGACTCCTCCAGATCAGCCCCAGCATTTT.

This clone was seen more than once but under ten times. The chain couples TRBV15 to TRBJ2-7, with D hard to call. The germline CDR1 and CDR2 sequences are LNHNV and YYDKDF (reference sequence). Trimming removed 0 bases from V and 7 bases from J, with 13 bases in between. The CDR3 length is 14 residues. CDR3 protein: CATSRDPTIPEQYF. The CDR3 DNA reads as TGTGCCACCAGCAGAGATCCGACAATCCCGGAGCAGTACTTC.